This T cell receptor (beta chain) was profiled in a study of blood T cell repertoires in COVID-19. The table came from immunoSEQ multiplex PCR; TCRdb's copy has only in-frame clones and leaves some out. The table has 150,000 to 200,000 clones, approximately 91% seen once. Germline V gene lookup returns CDR1 SGDLS and CDR2 YYNGEE. The CDR3 has 14 amino acids. V gave up 3 bases and J gave up 0 bases, with 7 bases separating them. This chain uses TRBV9 with TRBJ1-3, with no clear D. The sample consisted of peripheral blood. This sequence was found in a man aged 18 to 30 with acute or convalescent COVID-19. The CDR3 DNA reads TGTGCCAGCAGCGAATCGAGCTCTGGAAACACCATATATTTT. This translates into CASSESSSGNTIYF. Full variable domain (missing parts from reference TRBV9 and TRBJ1-3): DSGVTQTPKHLITATGQRVTLRCSPRSGDLSVYWYQQSLDQGLQFLIQYYNGEERAKGNILERFSAQQFPDLHSELNLSSLELGDSALYFCASSESSSGNTIYFGEGSWLTVV.